Here is one TCR beta chain with its context. What it recognizes is unknown. The data stem from a study of identical twins. Notes on the study in general: Those out-of-frame alpha sequences shared by twins showed an excess of low generation probability.

A universal primer site was added by template switching, and unique molecular identifiers were carried by the cDNA. One entry per CDR3 protein results from TCRdb running MiXCR on the 5' RACE reads. The repertoire holds about 700,000 distinct CDR3 sequences, with around 6% as singletons. The CDR3 is 16 amino acids. Losses at the gene ends were 5 bases for V and 2 bases for J; bases not matched to a gene: 10. Germline V gives CDR1 SGHAT, CDR2 FQNNGV. The receptor comes from a man between 18 and 29 years old in good health. The material sequenced was naive T cells sorted from blood. The chain has TRBV11-2 and TRBJ2-3; 7 bases are shared with TRBD2. The CDR3 loop is CASSPRDYAFTDTQYF. CDR3 nucleotide sequence: TGTGCCAGCAGCCCTCGGGACTACGCCTTCACAGATACGCAGTATTTT.